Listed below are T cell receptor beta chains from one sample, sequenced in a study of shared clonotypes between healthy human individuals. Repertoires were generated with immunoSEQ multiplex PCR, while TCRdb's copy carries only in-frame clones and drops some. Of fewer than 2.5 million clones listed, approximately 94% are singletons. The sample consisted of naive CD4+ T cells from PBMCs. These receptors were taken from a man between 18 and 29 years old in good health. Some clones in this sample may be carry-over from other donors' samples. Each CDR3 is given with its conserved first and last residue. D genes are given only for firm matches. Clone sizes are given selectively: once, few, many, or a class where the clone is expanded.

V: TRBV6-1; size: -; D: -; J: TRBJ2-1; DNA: TGTGCCAGCAGCCCGGGACTCCCTCCCTACAATGAGCAGTTCTTC; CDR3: CASSPGLPPYNEQFF
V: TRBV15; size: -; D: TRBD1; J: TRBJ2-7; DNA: TGTGCCACCAGCAGAGCTGGGACAGGGATATCCTACGAGCAGTACTTC; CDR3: CATSRAGTGISYEQYF
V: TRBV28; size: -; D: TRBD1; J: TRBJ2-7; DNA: TGTGCCAGCAGTGCCCTCAGGGGGAGCTCCTACGAGCAGTACTTC; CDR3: CASSALRGSSYEQYF
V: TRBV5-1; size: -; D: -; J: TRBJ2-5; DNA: TGCGCCAGCAGCTTGATGAACAGCCAAGAGACCCAGTACTTC; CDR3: CASSLMNSQETQYF
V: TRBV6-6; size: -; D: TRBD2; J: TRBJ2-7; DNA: TGTGCCAGCAGTTCCCGACTAGCGGGAGGAGCCTACGAGCAGTACTTC; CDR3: CASSSRLAGGAYEQYF
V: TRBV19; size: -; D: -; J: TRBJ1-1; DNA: TGTGCCAGCTCAAAATTCGGGGGAGTAGGCACTGAAGCTTTCTTT; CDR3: CASSKFGGVGTEAFF
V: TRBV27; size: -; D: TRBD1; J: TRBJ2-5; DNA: TGTGCCAGCAGTCCGCGGGACAGGGGGGGAGAGACCCAGTACTTC; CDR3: CASSPRDRGGETQYF
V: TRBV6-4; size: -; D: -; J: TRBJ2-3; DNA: TGTGCCAGCAGCCCGGGGGGCGGGGGCACAGATACGCAGTATTTT; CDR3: CASSPGGGGTDTQYF
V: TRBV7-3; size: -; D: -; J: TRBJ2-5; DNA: TGTGCCAGCAGTTCGTCGGGACAAGAGACCCAGTACTTC; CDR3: CASSSSGQETQYF
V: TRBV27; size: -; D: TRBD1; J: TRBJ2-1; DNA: TGTGCCAGCAGCCCGGACAGGGGTTCCTACAATGAGCAGTTCTTC; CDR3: CASSPDRGSYNEQFF
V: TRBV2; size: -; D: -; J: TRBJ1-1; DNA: TGTGCCAGCACCTCGCGGGCGACAGCTTTCTTT; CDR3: CASTSRATAFF
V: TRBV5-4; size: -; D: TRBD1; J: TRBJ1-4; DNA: TGTGCCAGCAGCGACCGACAGGGGGGGGAAAAACTGTTTTTT; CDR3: CASSDRQGGEKLFF
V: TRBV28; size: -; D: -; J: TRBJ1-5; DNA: TGTGCCAGCAGTTTAGATTTAAGGCTTCTAGCCCAGCATTTT; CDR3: CASSLDLRLLAQHF
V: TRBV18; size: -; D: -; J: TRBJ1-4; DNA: TGTGCCAGCTCACCACTCGAATCCGGTGAAAAACTGTTTTTT; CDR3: CASSPLESGEKLFF
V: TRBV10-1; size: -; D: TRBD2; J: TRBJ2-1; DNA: TGCGCCAGCAGTGGGTCGGACACTAGCGGGATGCACAATGAGCAGTTCTTC; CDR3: CASSGSDTSGMHNEQFF
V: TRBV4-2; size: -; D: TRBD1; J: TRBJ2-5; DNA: TGTGCCAGCAGCATGAGTCCGGGACAGGGGGCAGAGACCCAGTACTTC; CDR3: CASSMSPGQGAETQYF
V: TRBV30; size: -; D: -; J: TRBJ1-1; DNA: TGTGCCTGGAGCCCAGGGCCCGGCACTGAAGCTTTCTTT; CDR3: CAWSPGPGTEAFF
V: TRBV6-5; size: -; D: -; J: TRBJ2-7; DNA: TGTGCCAGCAGTTATCCGGGGAGCTACGAGCAGTACTTC; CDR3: CASSYPGSYEQYF
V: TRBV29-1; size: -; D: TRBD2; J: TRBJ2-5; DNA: TGCAGCGTTGGCATAGCGGGAGTCGGGGAGACCCAGTACTTC; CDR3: CSVGIAGVGETQYF
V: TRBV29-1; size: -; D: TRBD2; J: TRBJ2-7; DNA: TGCAGCGTATCCAAGCGGGAGCGCTCCTACGAGCAGTACTTC; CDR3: CSVSKRERSYEQYF
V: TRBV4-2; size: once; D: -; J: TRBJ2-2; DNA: TGTGCCAGCAGCCATCTTTCCGGGGAGCTGTTTTTT; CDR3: CASSHLSGELFF
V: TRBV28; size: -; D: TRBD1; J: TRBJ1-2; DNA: TGTGCCAGCAGCCCCACTCCAGGGGGGAGAATTAAGGATGGCTACACCTTC; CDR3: CASSPTPGGRIKDGYTF
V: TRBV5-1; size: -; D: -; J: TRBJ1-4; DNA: TGCGCCAGCAGCTCCGCTGAGGGGGAAAATGAAAAACTGTTTTTT; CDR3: CASSSAEGENEKLFF
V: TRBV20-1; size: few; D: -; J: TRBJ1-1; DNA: TGCAGTGCTAGAACGCGGGGTGAAGCTTTCTTT; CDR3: CSARTRGEAFF
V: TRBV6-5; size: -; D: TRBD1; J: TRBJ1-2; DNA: TGTGCCAGCAGTCCCCATTACAGGGGAGGCTACACCTTC; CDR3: CASSPHYRGGYTF
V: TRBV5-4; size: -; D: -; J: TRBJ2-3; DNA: TGTGCCAGCAGCTTGGGTCAGAACACAGATACGCAGTATTTT; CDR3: CASSLGQNTDTQYF
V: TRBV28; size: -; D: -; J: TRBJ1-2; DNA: TGTGCCAGCAAGGGGTTTCCAGCTAACTATGGCTACACCTTC; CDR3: CASKGFPANYGYTF
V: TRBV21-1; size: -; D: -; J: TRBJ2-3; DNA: TGTGCCAGCAGCAAATGTAGGTGGGAGGGATTTACGCAGTATTTT; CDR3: CASSKCRWEGFTQYF
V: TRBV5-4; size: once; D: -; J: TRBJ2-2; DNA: TGTGCCAGCAGCCCCGGGCCCCCGAACACCGGGGAGCTGTTTTTT; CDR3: CASSPGPPNTGELFF
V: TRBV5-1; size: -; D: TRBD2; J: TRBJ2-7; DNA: TGCGCCAGCAGCTTGGGCCTAGCGGGACCCTTCTACGAGCAGTACTTC; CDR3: CASSLGLAGPFYEQYF
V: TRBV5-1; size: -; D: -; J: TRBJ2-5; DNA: TGCGCCAGCAGCTTGGGTGGGGGAGGAGAGACCCAGTACTTC; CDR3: CASSLGGGGETQYF
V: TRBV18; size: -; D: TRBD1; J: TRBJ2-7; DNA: TGTGCCAGCTCACCGGGGACAGGGGTTGTCGAGCAGTACTTC; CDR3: CASSPGTGVVEQYF
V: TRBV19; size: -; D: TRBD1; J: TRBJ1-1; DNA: TGTGCCAGTAGTCAGAAGGGGGCCGGGACCACTGAAGCTTTCTTT; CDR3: CASSQKGAGTTEAFF
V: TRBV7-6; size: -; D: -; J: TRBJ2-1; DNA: TGTGCCAGCAGCTTAGGGAGGTTGGATGAGCAGTTCTTC; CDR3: CASSLGRLDEQFF
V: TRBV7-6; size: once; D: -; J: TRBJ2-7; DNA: TGTGCCAGCAGCTCCCTCGGCGGGAACGGGTACGAGCAGTACTTC; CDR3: CASSSLGGNGYEQYF